The 7 T cell receptor beta chains below all came from one sample that was sequenced in a study of cytomegalovirus exposure and HLA in healthy donors. Assay: immunoSEQ multiplex PCR; the TCRdb copy retains only in-frame clones and omits some. The table lists 130,000 to 150,000 clones, around 89% of them singletons. The specimen sequenced was PBMCs. These receptors came from a young woman in good health and CMV-seropositive.

V is TRBV7-3 and J is TRBJ1-2; a weak D match, TRBD1 (5 bases). This CDR3 is built from 13 residues. The germline V and J ends were trimmed by 3 bases and 4 bases, with 9 bases remaining between them. CDR1 and CDR2 (germline): SGHTA, FQGTGA. The chain's CDR3 is CASSFRDGYGYTF. The CDR3, as DNA: TGTGCCAGCAGCTTCAGGGATGGCTATGGCTACACCTTC.

This chain joins TRBV2 and TRBJ1-1; D ambiguous. Trimming shortened V by 5 bases and J by 5 bases, and 6 bases separated the two germline ends. Germline V gives CDR1 SNHLY, CDR2 FYNNEI. The CDR3 runs to 11 residues. The CDR3 sequence: CASSPYTEAFF. CDR3 nucleotides: TGTGCCAGCAGTCCTTATACTGAAGCTTTCTTT.

This chain uses TRBV19 with TRBJ2-1; tentative D call: TRBD2 (5 bases). Germline CDR1 reads LNHDA; CDR2 reads SQIVND (reference sequence). V shed 0 bases and J shed 2 bases, with 11 bases lying between them. This CDR3 contains 16 residues. In nucleotides, the CDR3 is TGTGCCAGTAGTATAGATCGGGGTAAGGCCTACAATGAGCAGTTCTTC. Translated, it gives CASSIDRGKAYNEQFF.

The chain couples TRBV7-2 to TRBJ2-7; D may be TRBD1 (5 bases). This CDR3 spans 15 amino acids. Germline CDR1 is SGHTA and CDR2 is FQGNSA. Trimming shortened V by 1 base and J by 0 bases, and 10 bases separated the two germline ends. CDR3: CASSLEQVLSYEQYF. For the CDR3, the DNA is TGTGCCAGCAGCTTAGAACAGGTCCTCTCCTACGAGCAGTACTTC.

The V gene is TRBV2, the J gene TRBJ1-4, with a weak D call TRBD1 (5 bases). The length of the CDR3 is 14 residues. The germline V gene has CDR1 SNHLY and CDR2 FYNNEI. V lost 6 bases to trimming and J lost 0 bases, with 8 bases between them. DNA for the CDR3: TGTGCCAGCAGCCGCAGGGCAACTAATGAAAAACTGTTTTTT. Encoded protein: CASSRRATNEKLFF.

A note on this clone: Other DNA sequences in the sample encode the same CDR3. The V and J genes are TRBV5-1 and TRBJ2-7; TRBD2 might be the D (5 bases). The CDR3 has 14 amino acids. CDR1 is SGHRS and CDR2 is YFSETQ in the germline V gene. The ends were cut back, 0 bases at V and 0 bases at J, with 7 bases in the middle. The CDR3 bases are TGCGCCAGCAGCTTGGCGGGGATCTCCTACGAGCAGTACTTC. This translates into CASSLAGISYEQYF.

The chain employs TRBV14 and TRBJ1-5, with D uncertain. The CDR3 consists of 13 residues. Per germline, CDR1 SGHDN and CDR2 FVKESK. V was pared by 0 bases and J by 9 bases, with 9 bases between. Here the CDR3 DNA reads TGTGCCAGCAGCCAAGACGGGAGGATGCCCCAGCATTTT. It is translated as CASSQDGRMPQHF.